This entry concerns a single T cell receptor (beta chain). Its antigen is as yet unknown. The record originates from a study of cytomegalovirus exposure and HLA in healthy donors. Study-wide results and caveats: In a later analysis, HLA-associated beta chains showed higher expansion and lower generation probabilities than comparable chains. What a later analysis showed was that several of the most significant clusters appeared linked to common viral pathogens. Despite most TCR sequences being rare, some public TCRs occurred in many donors. CMV serostatus stood as the only immune exposure information on hand.

PCR amplification relied on 60 Vbeta primers (plus 13 Jbeta primers). TCRdb's copy holds only in-frame clones and misses some; the assay was immunoSEQ multiplex PCR. The sample records 120,000 to 150,000 clones, around 80% being singletons. Trimming took off 3 bases at V and 1 base at J, with 13 bases between the two ends. The CDR3 contains 15 residues. Germline CDR1 SGHNT, CDR2 YYREEE (reference sequence). Material: PBMCs. This chain connects TRBV5-4 to TRBJ2-5, with a weak D call TRBD2 (5 bases). The clonotype was recovered from a woman aged 40 to 55 in good health and CMV-seropositive. DNA for the CDR3: TGTGCCAGCAGCTGGAGCGGAGCTGTCCAAGAGACCCAGTACTTC. The encoded protein is CASSWSGAVQETQYF.